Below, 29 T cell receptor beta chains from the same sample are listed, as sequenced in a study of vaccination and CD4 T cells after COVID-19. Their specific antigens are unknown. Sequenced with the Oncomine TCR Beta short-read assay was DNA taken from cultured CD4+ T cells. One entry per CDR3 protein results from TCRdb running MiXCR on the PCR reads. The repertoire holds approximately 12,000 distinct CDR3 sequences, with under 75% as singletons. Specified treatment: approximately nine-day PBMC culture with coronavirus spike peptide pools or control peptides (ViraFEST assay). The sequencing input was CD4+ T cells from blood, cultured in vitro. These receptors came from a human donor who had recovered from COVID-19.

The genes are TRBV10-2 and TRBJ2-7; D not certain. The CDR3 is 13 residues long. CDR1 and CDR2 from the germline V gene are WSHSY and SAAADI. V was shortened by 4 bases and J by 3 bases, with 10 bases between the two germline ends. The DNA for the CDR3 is TGCGCCAGCAGTGGGGGAATTGACTACGAGCAGTACTTC. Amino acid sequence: CASSGGIDYEQYF.

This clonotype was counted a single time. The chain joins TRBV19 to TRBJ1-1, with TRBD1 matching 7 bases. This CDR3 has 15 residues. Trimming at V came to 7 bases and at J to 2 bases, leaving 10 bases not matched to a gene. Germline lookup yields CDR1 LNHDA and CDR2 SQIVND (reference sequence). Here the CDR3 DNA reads TGTGCCAGTAAGGCTGGGGACAGACAAAACACTGAAGCTTTCTTT. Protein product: CASKAGDRQNTEAFF.

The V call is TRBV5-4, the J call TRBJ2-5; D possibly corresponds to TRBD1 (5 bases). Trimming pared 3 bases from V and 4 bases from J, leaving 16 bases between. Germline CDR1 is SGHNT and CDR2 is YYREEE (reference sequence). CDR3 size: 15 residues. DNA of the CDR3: TGTGCCAGCAGCTGGCGCGCAGGGTCATCAGAGACCCAGTACTTC. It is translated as CASSWRAGSSETQYF.

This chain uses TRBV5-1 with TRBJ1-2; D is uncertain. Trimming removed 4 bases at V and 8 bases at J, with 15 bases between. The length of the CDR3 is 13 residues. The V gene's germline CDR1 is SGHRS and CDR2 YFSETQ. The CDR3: CASSPDPSRGYTF. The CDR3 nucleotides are TGCGCCAGCAGCCCTGACCCATCCCGGGGCTACACCTTC.

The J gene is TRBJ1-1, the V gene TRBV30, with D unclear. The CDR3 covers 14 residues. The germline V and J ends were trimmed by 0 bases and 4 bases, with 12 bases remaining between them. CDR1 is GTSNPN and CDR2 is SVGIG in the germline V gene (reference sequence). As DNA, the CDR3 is TGTGCCTGGAGTGTATCCCTGGTGGGCACTGAAGCTTTCTTT. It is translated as CAWSVSLVGTEAFF.

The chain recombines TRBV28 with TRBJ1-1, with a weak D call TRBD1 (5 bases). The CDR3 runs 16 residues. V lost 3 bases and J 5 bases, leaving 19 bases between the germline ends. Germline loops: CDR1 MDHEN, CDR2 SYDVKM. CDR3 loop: CASSFTGRWVITEAFF. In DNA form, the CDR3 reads TGTGCCAGCAGTTTTACAGGACGGTGGGTGATAACTGAAGCTTTCTTT. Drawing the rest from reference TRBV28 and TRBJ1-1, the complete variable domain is DVKVTQSSRYLVKRTGEKVFLECVQDMDHENMFWYRQDPGLGLRLIYFSYDVKMKEKGDIPEGYSVSREKKERFSLILESASTNQTSMYLCASSFTGRWVITEAFFGQGTRLTVV.

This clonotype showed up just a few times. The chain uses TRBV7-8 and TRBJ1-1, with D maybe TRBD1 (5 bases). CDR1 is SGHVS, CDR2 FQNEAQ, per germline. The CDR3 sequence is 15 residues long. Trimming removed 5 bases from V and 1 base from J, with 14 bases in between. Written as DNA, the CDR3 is TGTGCCAGCAGCCCAAGTGGGACGACGAACACTGAAGCTTTCTTT. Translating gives CASSPSGTTNTEAFF.

The CDR3 coding sequence is TGCAGTGCTAAAGGGACAGGACAGATCAATGAAAAACTGTTTTTT. Residues: CSAKGTGQINEKLFF. The rearrangement joins TRBV20-1 to TRBJ1-4; the match to TRBD1 covers 8 bases. The V gene end was trimmed by 4 bases and the J gene end by 5 bases; junction bases not matched to a gene: 9. Looked up from germline, CDR1 is DFQATT and CDR2 is SNEGSKA (reference sequence). This CDR3 is 15 amino acids long.

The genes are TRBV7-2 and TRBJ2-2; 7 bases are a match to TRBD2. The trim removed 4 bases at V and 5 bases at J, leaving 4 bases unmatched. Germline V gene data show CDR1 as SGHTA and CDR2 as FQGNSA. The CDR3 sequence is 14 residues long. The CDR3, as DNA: TGTGCCAGCAGCTCCGGGAGGAGAACCGGGGAGCTGTTTTTT. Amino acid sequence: CASSSGRRTGELFF.

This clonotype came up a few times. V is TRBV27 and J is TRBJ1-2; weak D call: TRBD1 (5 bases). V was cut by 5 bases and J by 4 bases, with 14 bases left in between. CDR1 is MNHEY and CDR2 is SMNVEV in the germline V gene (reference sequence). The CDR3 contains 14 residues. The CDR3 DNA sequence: TGTGCCAGCAGTGTTAACAGGAGAGGCTATGGCTACACCTTC. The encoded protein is CASSVNRRGYGYTF.

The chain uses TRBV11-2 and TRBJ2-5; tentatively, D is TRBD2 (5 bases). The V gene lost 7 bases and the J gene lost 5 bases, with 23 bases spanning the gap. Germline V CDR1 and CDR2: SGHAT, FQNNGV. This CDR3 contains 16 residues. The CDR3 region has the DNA TGTGCCAGCACCACTAATGGGGAGCTGTTGAGTGAGACCCAGTACTTC. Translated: CASTTNGELLSETQYF.

CDR3 sequence (DNA): TGTGCCACCAGTGATGCGAGGGGACAGGGGGCGCACCAAGAGACCCAGTACTTC. It yields the protein CATSDARGQGAHQETQYF. The chain is built from TRBV24-1 and TRBJ2-5, with 12 bases fitting TRBD1. The CDR3 runs to 18 residues. The V and J ends lost 3 bases and 0 bases, in that order; junction bases with no gene match: 7. Germline CDR1 is KGHDR and CDR2 is SFDVKD.

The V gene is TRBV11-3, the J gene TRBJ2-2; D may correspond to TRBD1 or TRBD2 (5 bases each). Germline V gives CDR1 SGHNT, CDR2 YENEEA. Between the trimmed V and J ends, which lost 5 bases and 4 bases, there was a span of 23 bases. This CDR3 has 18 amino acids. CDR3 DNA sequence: TGTGCCAGCAGCCTACGACGAGGGGCGAGGAAGGGCACCGGGGAGCTGTTTTTT. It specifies CASSLRRGARKGTGELFF. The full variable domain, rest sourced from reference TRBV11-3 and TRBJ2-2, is EAGVVQSPRYKIIEKKQPVAFWCNPISGHNTLYWYLQNLGQGPELLIRYENEEAVDDSQLPKDRFSAERLKGVDSTLKIQPAELGDSAVYLCASSLRRGARKGTGELFFGEGSRLTVL.

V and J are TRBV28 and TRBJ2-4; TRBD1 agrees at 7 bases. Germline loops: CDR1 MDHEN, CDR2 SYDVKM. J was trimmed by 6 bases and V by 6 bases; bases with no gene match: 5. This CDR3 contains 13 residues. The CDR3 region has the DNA TGTGCCAGCAGGGGACAGCCTTTAAACATTCAGTACTTC. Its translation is CASRGQPLNIQYF.

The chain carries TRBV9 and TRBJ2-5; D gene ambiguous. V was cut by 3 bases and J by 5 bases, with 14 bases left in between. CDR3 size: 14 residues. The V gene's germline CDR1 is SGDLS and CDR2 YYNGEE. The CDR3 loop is CASSGLGSLETQYF. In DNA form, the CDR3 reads TGTGCCAGCAGCGGGCTGGGCAGCCTGGAGACCCAGTACTTC. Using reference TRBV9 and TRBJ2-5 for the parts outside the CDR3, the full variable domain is DSGVTQTPKHLITATGQRVTLRCSPRSGDLSVYWYQQSLDQGLQFLIQYYNGEERAKGNILERFSAQQFPDLHSELNLSSLELGDSALYFCASSGLGSLETQYFGPGTRLLVL.

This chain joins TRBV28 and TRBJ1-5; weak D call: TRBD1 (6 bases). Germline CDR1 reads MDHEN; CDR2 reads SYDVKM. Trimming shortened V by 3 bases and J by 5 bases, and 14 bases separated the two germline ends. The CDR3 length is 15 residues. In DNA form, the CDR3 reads TGTGCCAGCAGTTTTATTAAGGGGGGCCATCAGCCCCAGCATTTT. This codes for CASSFIKGGHQPQHF.

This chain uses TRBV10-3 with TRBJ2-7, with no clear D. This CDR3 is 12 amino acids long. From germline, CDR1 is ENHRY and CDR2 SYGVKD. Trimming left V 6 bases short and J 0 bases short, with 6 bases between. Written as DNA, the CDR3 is TGTGCCATCAGAGGGTCCTCCTACGAGCAGTACTTC. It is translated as CAIRGSSYEQYF.

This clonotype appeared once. The CDR3, as DNA: TGTGCCAGCAGCGTAGCTGGGGCAGGGGGCAAAGGTTCACCCCTCCACTTT. As protein: CASSVAGAGGKGSPLHF. The V call is TRBV9, the J call TRBJ1-6, with 8 bases identical to TRBD1. The germline V gene has CDR1 SGDLS and CDR2 YYNGEE. V trimming: 0 bases; J trimming: 9 bases; junction bases outside the gene matches: 11. This CDR3 comprises 17 residues. The entire variable domain, with the rest obtained from reference TRBV9 and TRBJ1-6, is as follows: DSGVTQTPKHLITATGQRVTLRCSPRSGDLSVYWYQQSLDQGLQFLIQYYNGEERAKGNILERFSAQQFPDLHSELNLSSLELGDSALYFCASSVAGAGGKGSPLHFGNGTRLTVT.

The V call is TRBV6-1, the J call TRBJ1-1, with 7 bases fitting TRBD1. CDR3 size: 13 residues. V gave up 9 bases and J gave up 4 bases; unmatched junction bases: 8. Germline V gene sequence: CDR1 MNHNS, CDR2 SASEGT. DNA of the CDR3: TGTGCCAGTGAAAGGGGGCTCAGCACTGAAGCTTTCTTT. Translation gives CASERGLSTEAFF.

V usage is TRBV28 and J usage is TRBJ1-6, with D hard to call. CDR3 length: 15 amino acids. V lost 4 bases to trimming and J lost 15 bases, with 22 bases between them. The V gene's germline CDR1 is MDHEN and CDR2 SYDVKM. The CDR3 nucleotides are TGTGCCAGCAGTTCCTTCTCGGTTTGGTTTTCAAGCCTCCACTTT. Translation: CASSSFSVWFSSLHF. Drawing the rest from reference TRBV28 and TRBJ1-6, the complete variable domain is DVKVTQSSRYLVKRTGEKVFLECVQDMDHENMFWYRQDPGLGLRLIYFSYDVKMKEKGDIPEGYSVSREKKERFSLILESASTNQTSMYLCASSSFSVWFSSLHFGNGTRLTVT.

This CDR3 reads CASSYTGVGETQYF. Written as DNA, the CDR3 is TGTGCCAGCAGTTACACGGGAGTGGGAGAGACCCAGTACTTC. The chain links TRBV6-5 to TRBJ2-5; D possibly corresponds to TRBD2 (6 bases). CDR1 and CDR2 from the germline V gene are MNHEY and SVGAGI. The V end was cut by 2 bases, the J end by 4 bases, with 11 bases between. This CDR3 comprises 14 residues.

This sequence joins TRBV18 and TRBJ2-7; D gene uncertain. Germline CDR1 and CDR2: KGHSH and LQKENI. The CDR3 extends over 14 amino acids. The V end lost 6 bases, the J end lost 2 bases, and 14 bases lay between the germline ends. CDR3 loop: CASSPGLAAYEQYF. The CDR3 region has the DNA TGTGCCAGCTCCCCAGGCTTGGCAGCCTACGAGCAGTACTTC.

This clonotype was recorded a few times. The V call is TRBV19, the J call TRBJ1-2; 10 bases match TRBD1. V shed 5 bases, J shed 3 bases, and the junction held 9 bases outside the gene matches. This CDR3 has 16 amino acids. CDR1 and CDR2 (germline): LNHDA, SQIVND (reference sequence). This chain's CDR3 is CASSVLTGQGDYGYTF. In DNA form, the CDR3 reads TGTGCCAGTAGTGTCCTCACCGGACAGGGGGACTATGGCTACACCTTC.

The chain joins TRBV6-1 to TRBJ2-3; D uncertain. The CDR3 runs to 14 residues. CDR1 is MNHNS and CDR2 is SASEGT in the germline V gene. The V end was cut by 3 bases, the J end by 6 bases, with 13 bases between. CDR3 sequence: CASSDLPPRDTQYF. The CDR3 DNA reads TGTGCCAGCAGTGATCTCCCCCCGAGGGATACGCAGTATTTT.

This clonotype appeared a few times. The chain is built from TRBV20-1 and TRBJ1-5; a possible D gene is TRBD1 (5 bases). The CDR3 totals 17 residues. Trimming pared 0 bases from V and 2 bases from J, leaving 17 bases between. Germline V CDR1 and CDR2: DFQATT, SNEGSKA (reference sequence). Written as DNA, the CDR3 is TGCAGTGCTAGAGATTTTGGGGGGAGAGGGGGCAATCAGCCCCAGCATTTT. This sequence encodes CSARDFGGRGGNQPQHF.

CDR3 loop: CSARLSGQLPNTEAFF. CDR3 nucleotides: TGCAGTGCGCGACTATCAGGGCAGCTACCGAACACTGAAGCTTTCTTT. The genes are TRBV20-1 and TRBJ1-1, with D maybe TRBD1 (5 bases). The V end lost 6 bases, the J end lost 1 base, and 21 bases lay between the germline ends. In germline, CDR1 is DFQATT, CDR2 SNEGSKA (reference sequence). The CDR3 is made up of 16 amino acids.

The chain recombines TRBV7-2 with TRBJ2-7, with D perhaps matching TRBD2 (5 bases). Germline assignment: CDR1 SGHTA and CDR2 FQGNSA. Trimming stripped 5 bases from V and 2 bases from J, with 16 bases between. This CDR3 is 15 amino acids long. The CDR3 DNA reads TGTGCCAGCAGCCTCGGACTCCCCGGCCCCTACGAGCAGTACTTC. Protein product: CASSLGLPGPYEQYF.

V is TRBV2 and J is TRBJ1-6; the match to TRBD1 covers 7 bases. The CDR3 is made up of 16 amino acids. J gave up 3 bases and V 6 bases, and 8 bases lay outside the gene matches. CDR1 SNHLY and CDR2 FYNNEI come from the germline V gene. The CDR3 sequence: CASRARTGDYNSPLHF. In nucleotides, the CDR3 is TGTGCCAGCAGAGCTAGGACAGGAGACTATAATTCACCCCTCCACTTT.

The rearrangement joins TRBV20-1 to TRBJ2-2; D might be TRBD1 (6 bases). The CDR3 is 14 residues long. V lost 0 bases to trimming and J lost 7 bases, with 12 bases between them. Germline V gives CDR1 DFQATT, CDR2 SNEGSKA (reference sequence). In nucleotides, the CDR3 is TGCAGTGCTAGAGAACAGGGAGTTGGCGGGGAGCTGTTTTTT. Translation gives CSAREQGVGGELFF.